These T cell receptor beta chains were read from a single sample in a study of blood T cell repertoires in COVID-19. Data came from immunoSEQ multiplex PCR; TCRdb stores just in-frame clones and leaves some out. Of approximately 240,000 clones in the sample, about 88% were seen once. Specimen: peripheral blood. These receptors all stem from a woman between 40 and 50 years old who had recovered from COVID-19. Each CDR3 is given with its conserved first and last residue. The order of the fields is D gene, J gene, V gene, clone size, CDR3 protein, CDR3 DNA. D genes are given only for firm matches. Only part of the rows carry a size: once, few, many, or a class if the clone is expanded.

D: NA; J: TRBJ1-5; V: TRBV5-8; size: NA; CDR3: CASSLGQRNSNQPQHF; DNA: TGTGCCAGCAGCCTTGGACAGCGCAATAGCAATCAGCCCCAGCATTTT
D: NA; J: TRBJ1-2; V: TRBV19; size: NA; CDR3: CASWRTDYGYTF; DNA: TGTGCCAGTTGGCGGACAGACTATGGCTACACCTTC
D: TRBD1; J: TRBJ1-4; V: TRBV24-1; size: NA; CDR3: CALENRDRGEGLFF; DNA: TGTGCCCTAGAAAACCGGGACAGGGGTGAAGGTCTGTTTTTT
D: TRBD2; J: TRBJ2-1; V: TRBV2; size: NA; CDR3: CASSRPLAGDSEQFF; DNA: TGTGCCAGCAGTCGCCCACTAGCGGGAGACAGTGAGCAGTTCTTC
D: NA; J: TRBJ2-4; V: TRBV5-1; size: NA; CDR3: CASSLLSSAGKNIQYF; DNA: TGCGCCAGCAGCTTGTTGTCCAGCGCTGGCAAAAACATTCAGTACTTC
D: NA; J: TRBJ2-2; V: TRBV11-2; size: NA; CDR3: CASSLVERRPTGELFF; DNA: TGTGCCAGCAGCTTAGTTGAGCGGCGCCCCACCGGGGAGCTGTTTTTT
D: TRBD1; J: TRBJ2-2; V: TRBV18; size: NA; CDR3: CASSPNRGTGELFF; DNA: TGTGCCAGCTCACCGAACAGGGGCACCGGGGAGCTGTTTTTT
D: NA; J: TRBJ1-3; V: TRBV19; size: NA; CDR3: CASSILGLGSGNTIYF; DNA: TGTGCCAGTAGTATTCTCGGACTTGGCTCTGGAAACACCATATATTTT
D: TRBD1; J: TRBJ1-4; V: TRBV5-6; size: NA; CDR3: CASSWTGGSEKLFF; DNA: TGTGCCAGCAGCTGGACAGGGGGGAGTGAAAAACTGTTTTTT
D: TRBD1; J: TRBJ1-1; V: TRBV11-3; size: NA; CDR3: CASSPGQGAEAFF; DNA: TGTGCCAGCAGCCCGGGACAGGGGGCTGAAGCTTTCTTT
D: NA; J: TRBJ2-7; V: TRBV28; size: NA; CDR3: CASSPTPSPLGEQYF; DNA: TGTGCCAGCAGTCCTACTCCGTCCCCGCTCGGCGAGCAGTACTTC
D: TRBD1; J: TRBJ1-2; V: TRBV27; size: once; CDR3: CASSLSGTGGSGYTF; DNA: TGTGCCAGCAGTTTATCCGGGACAGGGGGCAGTGGCTACACCTTC
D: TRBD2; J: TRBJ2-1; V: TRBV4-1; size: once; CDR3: CASSQDKVAGGGEQFF; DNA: TGCGCCAGCAGCCAAGATAAGGTGGCGGGAGGCGGTGAGCAGTTCTTC
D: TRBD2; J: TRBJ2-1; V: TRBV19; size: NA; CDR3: CASSLSGLAGGRYNEQFF; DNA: TGTGCCAGTAGTTTATCCGGACTAGCGGGAGGCCGGTACAATGAGCAGTTCTTC
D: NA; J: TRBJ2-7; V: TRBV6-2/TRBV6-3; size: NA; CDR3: CASSHNSYEQYF; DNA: TGTGCCAGCAGTCACAATTCCTACGAGCAGTACTTC
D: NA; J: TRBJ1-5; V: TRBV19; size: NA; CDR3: CASISQDSPVEPQHF; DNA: TGTGCCAGTATATCCCAAGACAGCCCCGTAGAGCCCCAGCATTTT
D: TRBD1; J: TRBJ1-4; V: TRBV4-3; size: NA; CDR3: CASSQWGDSNEKLFF; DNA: TGCGCCAGCAGCCAATGGGGGGACAGTAATGAAAAACTGTTTTTT
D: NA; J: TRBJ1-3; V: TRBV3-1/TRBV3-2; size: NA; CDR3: CASSQTTGLRNTIYF; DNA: TGTGCCAGCAGCCAAACTACAGGGTTAAGAAACACCATATATTTT
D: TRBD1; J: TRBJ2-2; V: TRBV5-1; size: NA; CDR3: CASSSPDRGNTGELFF; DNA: TGCGCCAGCAGCTCTCCTGACAGGGGGAACACCGGGGAGCTGTTTTTT
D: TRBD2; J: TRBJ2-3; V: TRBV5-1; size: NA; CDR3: CASSLGASGGTDTQYF; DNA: TGCGCCAGCAGCTTGGGCGCTAGCGGGGGCACAGATACGCAGTATTTT
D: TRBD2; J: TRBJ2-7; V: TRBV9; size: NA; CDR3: CASSVEGGLAYEQYF; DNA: TGTGCCAGCAGCGTAGAAGGGGGACTAGCCTACGAGCAGTACTTC